Each of the 15 T cell receptor beta chains below was sequenced from the same sample in a study of blood T cells in healthy people across ages (dated by TCRdb to between 2015 and 2017). The method behind the library was 5' RACE. Instrument on record: Illumina HiSeq 2500. A second PCR of about 6 to 12 cycles was run with a J-beta primer mix and a sample-barcoded 5' primer. The public reads were reprocessed in TCRdb via fastp at Q25 and MiXCR, keeping in-frame beta chains. When rows share a CDR3 protein, they turn into one entry using the most common DNA and genes. Recorded for this sample are about 1,500,000 distinct CDR3 sequences; roughly 27% of them occurred a single time. 7.7% of the sample is in the top ten clones. What was sequenced was blood. Receptors were obtained from a woman in her 30s in good health.

V gene TRBV7-9 combines with J gene TRBJ1-2; D not resolved. Germline V lookup: CDR1 SEHNR, CDR2 FQNEAQ (reference sequence). Trimming left V 1 base short and J 7 bases short, with 4 bases between. The CDR3 loop spans 11 amino acids. The CDR3 DNA reads as TGTGCCAGCAGCTTAGAGGTTGGCTACACCTTC. Its protein is CASSLEVGYTF.

This clonotype was seen a handful of times. The chain has TRBV29-1 and TRBJ1-1; no firm D call. The CDR3 runs 14 residues. V dropped 6 bases and J dropped 1 base, with 15 bases sitting between them. Germline V gene data show CDR1 as SQVTM and CDR2 as ANQGSEA. The CDR3 reads CSVSHLIGNTEAFF. DNA of the CDR3: TGCAGCGTAAGCCACCTTATCGGGAACACTGAAGCTTTCTTT.

The gene calls are TRBV2 and TRBJ2-5, with 10 bases lining up with TRBD1. Germline assignment: CDR1 SNHLY and CDR2 FYNNEI. This CDR3 contains 17 residues. Trimming took 7 bases from V and 2 from J; bases not matched to a gene: 13. CDR3 sequence (DNA): TGTGCCAGCATGGCCCGCGACAGGGGGCCTCTTCAAGAGACCCAGTACTTC. Translating gives CASMARDRGPLQETQYF.

The table lists this clonotype with many counts. The CDR3 loop is CASSYSTQGAIEQYF. In DNA form, the CDR3 reads TGTGCCAGCAGTTACTCGACGCAGGGGGCGATCGAGCAGTACTTC. J is TRBJ2-7 and V is TRBV6-5, with 8 bases aligning to TRBD1. V gave up 0 bases and J gave up 6 bases; unmatched junction bases: 7. The CDR3 consists of 15 residues. CDR1 and CDR2 (germline): MNHEY, SVGAGI.

Concerning this clonotype: An end of the junction differs from the germline gene, which may be a read error. CDR3 sequence: CSVVDLPDTRYF. CDR3 DNA sequence: TGCAGCGTTGTGGACCTCCCGGATACGCGGTATTTT. V and J are TRBV29-1 and TRBJ2-3; D unclear. CDR3 length: 12 amino acids. The V gene's germline CDR1 is SQVTM and CDR2 ANQGSEA.

V usage is TRBV5-1 and J usage is TRBJ2-1; D not resolved. V was trimmed by 7 bases and J by 4 bases, leaving 12 bases between them. Per the germline V gene, CDR1 is SGHRS and CDR2 is YFSETQ. The CDR3 sequence is 13 residues long. In DNA, the CDR3 is TGCGCCAGCTGCGCGGACCCTTACAATGAGCAGTTCTTC. Protein product: CASCADPYNEQFF.

Points on this clonotype: This may come from a read error, since a much larger clone is one base off. This chain joins TRBV29-1 and TRBJ2-1; maybe TRBD2 (7 bases). Germline values: CDR1 SQVTM, CDR2 ANQGSEA. The CDR3 contains 15 residues. CDR3 DNA: TGCTGCTCGTCGGTTGCGGGGGCCGACTACAATGAGCAGTTCTTC. Its protein is CCSSVAGADYNEQFF.

This chain links TRBV10-3 with TRBJ1-2, with TRBD1 identical over 10 bases. V trimming: 10 bases; J trimming: 2 bases; junction bases outside the gene matches: 4. The V gene's germline CDR1 is ENHRY and CDR2 SYGVKD. CDR3 length: 13 residues. CDR3 coding DNA: TGTGCCACCGGGACAGGGGAGAACTATGGCTACACCTTC. Translating gives CATGTGENYGYTF.

This clonotype was recorded a few times. This rearrangement joins TRBV20-1 to TRBJ2-3; 9 positions match TRBD2. Germline V lookup: CDR1 DFQATT, CDR2 SNEGSKA (reference sequence). This CDR3 is built from 19 residues. Trimming removed 0 bases from V and 0 bases from J; junction bases left unmatched: 13. Written as DNA, the CDR3 is TGCAGTGCTAGAGATTATCAGTTTGGGCTAGCGGGGAGCACAGATACGCAGTATTTT. Translated, it gives CSARDYQFGLAGSTDTQYF.

This clonotype appeared a single time. This chain connects TRBV30 to TRBJ2-5; weak D call: TRBD2 (6 bases). Germline assignment: CDR1 GTSNPN and CDR2 SVGIG (reference sequence). CDR3 size: 13 residues. Trimming removed 4 bases at V and 11 bases at J, with 20 bases between. The DNA for the CDR3 is TGTGCCTGGACGCCCGGGACTCGCTACGGGCAGTACTTC. This codes for CAWTPGTRYGQYF.

In its sample, this clonotype was seen many times. J is TRBJ1-5 and V is TRBV6-6, with D unresolved. CDR3 length: 12 residues. Looked up from germline, CDR1 is MNHNY and CDR2 is SVGAGI (reference sequence). Trimming removed 8 bases from V and 4 bases from J, with 9 bases in between. DNA for the CDR3: TGTGCCAGCCGACAACGAAATCAGCCCCAGCATTTT. As protein: CASRQRNQPQHF.

This chain uses TRBV5-1 with TRBJ2-1, with D possibly being TRBD1 or TRBD2 (6 bases each). The CDR3 has 16 residues. Trimming left V 4 bases short and J 5 bases short, with 19 bases between. Per germline, CDR1 SGHRS and CDR2 YFSETQ. The CDR3 DNA reads as TGCGCCAGCAGCGGATATACGGGGGCCGGGAACAATGAGCAGTTCTTC. Translation gives CASSGYTGAGNNEQFF.

A few counts support this clonotype. This chain joins TRBV29-1 and TRBJ1-2; 7 bases match TRBD1. Germline CDR1 is SQVTM and CDR2 is ANQGSEA. With V trimmed by 4 bases and J by 5 bases, 13 bases remained unmatched. The CDR3 totals 15 residues. The CDR3 loop reads CSVGGSGGLDYGYTF. The CDR3 DNA reads as TGCAGCGTTGGGGGATCAGGGGGGCTGGATTATGGCTACACCTTC.

This clonotype has only a few counts. At one of its ends the junction is not consistent with the germline gene, which may arise from a read error. The rearrangement links TRBV20-1 to TRBJ2-3, with 7 bases identical to TRBD2. This CDR3 comprises 23 residues. CDR1 DFQATT and CDR2 SNEGSKA come from the germline V gene (reference sequence). The CDR3 protein is CSAKTSFFGGYDQRSTFSDSQYF. As DNA, the CDR3 is TGCAGTGCTAAGACTTCGTTTTTCGGGGGGTATGATCAGAGGAGCACATTTTCAGATTCGCAGTATTTT.

There are many counts of this clonotype. The rearrangement links TRBV20-1 to TRBJ2-7, with D perhaps matching TRBD2 (6 bases). This CDR3 spans 12 amino acids. V gave up 1 base and J gave up 6 bases, with 10 bases separating them. Per germline, CDR1 DFQATT and CDR2 SNEGSKA (reference sequence). CDR3 sequence reads: CSARVAGSEQYF. The CDR3 DNA is TGCAGTGCTAGAGTCGCGGGAAGCGAGCAGTACTTC.